Below, one T cell receptor (beta chain) is given with its context. The antigen remains undetermined. This record belongs to a study of a mutant IDH1 vaccine in newly diagnosed glioma. In the study overall: Treatment recipients were approximately 60% male and around 38% female, and their mean age was 40.4 years. Pretreatment consisted of radiotherapy, temozolomide, or both, with most receiving both. Points from the study as a whole: Most patients, about 93%, showed vaccine-induced immune responses.

CDR1 and CDR2 (germline): SQVTM, ANQGSEA. This CDR3 comprises 12 residues. Trimming took 5 bases from V and 4 from J, leaving 11 bases between them. This sample's time point: baseline, week 1 (first vaccination visit). Described treatment: pre-vaccination baseline after standard-of-care therapy. Each tumor in the donors was a new WHO grade 3 or 4 astrocytoma, IDH1-mutant and ATRX-lost. Data came from immunoSEQ multiplex PCR; TCRdb stores just in-frame clones and leaves some out. The profile covers around 59,000 clones, with 75% to 95% appearing a single time and roughly 2.5% taken by the ten largest. The genes are TRBV29-1 and TRBJ1-2; D is undetermined. The material sequenced was PBMCs, taken from a glioma patient treated with radiotherapy, temozolomide or both. The origin of this receptor is a man aged 45-65 years with glioma. The CDR3 nucleotides are TGCAGCGTTAACTCGGGTAGCTATGGCTACACCTTC. Encoded protein: CSVNSGSYGYTF. Full variable domain (missing parts from reference TRBV29-1 and TRBJ1-2): SAVISQKPSRDICQRGTSLTIQCQVDSQVTMMFWYRQQPGQSLTLIATANQGSEATYESGFVIDKFPISRPNLTFSTLTVSNMSPEDSSIYLCSVNSGSYGYTFGSGTRLTVV.